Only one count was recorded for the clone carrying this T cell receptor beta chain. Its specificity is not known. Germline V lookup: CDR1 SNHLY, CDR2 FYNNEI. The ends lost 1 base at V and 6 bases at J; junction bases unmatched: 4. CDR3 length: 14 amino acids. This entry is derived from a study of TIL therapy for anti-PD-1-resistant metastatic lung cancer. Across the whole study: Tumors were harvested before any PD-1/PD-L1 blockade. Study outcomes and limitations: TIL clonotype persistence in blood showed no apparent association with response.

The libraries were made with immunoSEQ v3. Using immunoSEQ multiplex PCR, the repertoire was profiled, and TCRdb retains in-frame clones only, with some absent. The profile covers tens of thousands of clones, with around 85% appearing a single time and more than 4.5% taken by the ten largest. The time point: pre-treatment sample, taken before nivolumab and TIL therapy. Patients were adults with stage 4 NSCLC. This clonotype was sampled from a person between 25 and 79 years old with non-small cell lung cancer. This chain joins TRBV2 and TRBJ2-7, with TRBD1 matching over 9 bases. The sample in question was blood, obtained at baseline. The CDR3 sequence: CASSEGDRAIEQYF. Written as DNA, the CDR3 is TGTGCCAGCAGTGAAGGGGACAGGGCAATCGAGCAGTACTTC. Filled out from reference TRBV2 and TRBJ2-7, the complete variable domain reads EPEVTQTPSHQVTQMGQEVILRCVPISNHLYFYWYRQILGQKVEFLVSFYNNEISEKSEIFDDQFSVERPDGSNFTLKIRSTKLEDSAMYFCASSEGDRAIEQYFGPGTRLTVT.